Described below is a single T cell receptor (beta chain) sequence and its context. Its antigen is not identified. From germline, CDR1 is KGHSH and CDR2 LQKENI. With V trimmed by 6 bases and J by 0 bases, 5 bases remained unmatched. CDR3 length: 15 residues. These data belong to a study of resident and recirculating memory T cells in vitiligo. Findings and caveats of the study: Vitiligo lesions lacked a unique dominant clone, and clonality varied.

The protocol was immunoSEQ multiplex PCR, while the TCRdb copy is restricted to in-frame clones and leaves out a portion. The profile covers 70,000 to 85,000 clones, with just over 90% appearing a single time and over 4.5% taken by the ten largest. This receptor was obtained from a male donor with vitiligo. V gene TRBV18 combines with J gene TRBJ1-3, with TRBD1 identical over 7 bases. Sequenced material: blood. The CDR3 loop reads CASSTGFDSGNTIYF. The CDR3, as DNA: TGTGCCAGCTCGACAGGGTTCGACTCTGGAAACACCATATATTTT.